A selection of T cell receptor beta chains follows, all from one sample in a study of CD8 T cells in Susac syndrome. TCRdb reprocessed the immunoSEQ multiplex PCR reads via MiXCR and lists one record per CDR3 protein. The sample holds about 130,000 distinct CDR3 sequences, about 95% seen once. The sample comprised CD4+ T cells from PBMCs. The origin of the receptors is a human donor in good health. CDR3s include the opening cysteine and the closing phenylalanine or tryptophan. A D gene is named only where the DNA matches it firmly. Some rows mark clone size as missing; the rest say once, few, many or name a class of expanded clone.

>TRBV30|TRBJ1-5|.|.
CAWSAWGTVGSNQPQHF
TGTGCCTGGAGTGCGTGGGGGACGGTTGGAAGCAATCAGCCCCAGCATTTT
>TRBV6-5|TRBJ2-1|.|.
CASSPPGGNNEQFF
TGTGCCAGCAGTCCCCCCGGCGGGAACAATGAGCAGTTCTTC
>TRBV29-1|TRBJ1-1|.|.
CSVAAGTGRKTEAFF
TGCAGCGTCGCCGCGGGCACGGGCAGAAAGACTGAAGCTTTCTTT
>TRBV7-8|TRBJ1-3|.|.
CASSLVVGPSGNTIYF
TGTGCCAGCAGCTTAGTAGTCGGACCCTCTGGAAACACCATATATTTT
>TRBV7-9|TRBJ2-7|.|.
CASSSTTGLREQYF
TGTGCCAGCAGCTCTACCACAGGATTGAGGGAGCAGTACTTC
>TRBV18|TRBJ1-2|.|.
CASSPSQVGAVEGNGYTF
TGTGCCAGCTCACCATCGCAGGTTGGGGCCGTAGAAGGGAATGGCTACACCTTC
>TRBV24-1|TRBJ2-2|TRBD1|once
CATSDPTGQEELFF
TGTGCCACCAGTGATCCAACGGGACAGGAGGAGCTGTTTTTT
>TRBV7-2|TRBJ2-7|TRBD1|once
CASSLAPGQGYEQYF
TGTGCCAGCAGCTTAGCGCCGGGACAGGGGTACGAGCAGTACTTC
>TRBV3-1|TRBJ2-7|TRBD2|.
CASSRNSGSREQYF
TGTGCCAGCAGTCGGAATAGCGGGTCGAGAGAGCAGTACTTC
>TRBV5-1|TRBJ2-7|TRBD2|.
CASSPGTSGSGEQYF
TGCGCCAGCAGCCCGGGGACTAGCGGGAGTGGCGAGCAGTACTTC
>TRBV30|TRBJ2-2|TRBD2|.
CAYPTSGNTGELFF
TGTGCCTACCCGACTAGCGGGAACACCGGGGAGCTGTTTTTT
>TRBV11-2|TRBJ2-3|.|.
CASSGRFSADTDTQYF
TGTGCCAGCAGCGGACGGTTTTCGGCCGACACAGATACGCAGTATTTT
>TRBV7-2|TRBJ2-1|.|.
CASSPHTLEHEQFF
TGTGCCAGCAGCCCCCACACCCTAGAGCATGAGCAGTTCTTC
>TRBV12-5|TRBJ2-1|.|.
CASAADLNTGFF
TGTGCTAGTGCCGCGGACCTTAATACCGGGTTCTTC
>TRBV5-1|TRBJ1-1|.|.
CASSLKDSLNTEAFF
TGCGCCAGCAGCCTCAAGGACAGCCTGAACACTGAAGCTTTCTTT
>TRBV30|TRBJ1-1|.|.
CAWSDGSARAFF
TGTGCCTGGAGTGATGGGTCGGCGCGAGCTTTCTTT
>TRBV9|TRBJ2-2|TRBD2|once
CASSVASGRTLTGELFF
TGTGCCAGCAGCGTAGCTAGCGGGAGGACTCTCACCGGGGAGCTGTTTTTT
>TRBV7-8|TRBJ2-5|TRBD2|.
CASSFTAGGRETQYF
TGTGCCAGCAGCTTTACAGCGGGAGGGCGGGAGACCCAGTACTTC
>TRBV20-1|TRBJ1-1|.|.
CSARQGYTEAFF
TGCAGTGCTAGACAGGGATACACTGAAGCTTTCTTT
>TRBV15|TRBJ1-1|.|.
CATGNYLEAFF
TGTGCCACCGGGAACTACCTTGAAGCTTTCTTT
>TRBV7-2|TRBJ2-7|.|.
CASSYRDGSYEQYF
TGTGCCAGCAGCTACCGGGACGGATCCTACGAGCAGTACTTC
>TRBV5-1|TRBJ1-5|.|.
CASSLGLEGNQPQHF
TGCGCCAGCAGCTTGGGGCTGGAGGGAAATCAGCCCCAGCATTTT
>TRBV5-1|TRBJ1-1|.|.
CASSLENMNTEAFF
TGCGCCAGCAGCCTTGAAAACATGAACACTGAAGCTTTCTTT
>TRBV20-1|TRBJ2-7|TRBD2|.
CSARRLADSYEQYF
TGCAGTGCTAGAAGGCTAGCGGACTCCTACGAGCAGTACTTC
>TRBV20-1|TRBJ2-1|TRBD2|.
CSASSLRGRAIF
TGCAGTGCTTCTTCACTCCGCGGGAGGGCCATCTTC
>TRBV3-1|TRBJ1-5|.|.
CASSQLREDAPQHF
TGTGCCAGCAGCCAACTCAGGGAGGATGCGCCCCAGCATTTT
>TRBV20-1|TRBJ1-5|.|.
CSARAGEGSNQPQHF
TGCAGTGCTAGAGCGGGGGAGGGTAGCAATCAGCCCCAGCATTTT
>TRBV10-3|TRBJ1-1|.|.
CAISGGKNTEAFF
TGTGCCATCAGTGGAGGAAAGAACACTGAAGCTTTCTTT
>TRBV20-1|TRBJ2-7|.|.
CSASRGTYEQYF
TGCAGTGCTTCTAGGGGGACCTACGAGCAGTACTTC
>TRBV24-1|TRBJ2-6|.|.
CATSDSAPTGANVLTF
TGTGCCACCAGTGACTCAGCCCCTACTGGGGCCAACGTCCTGACTTTC
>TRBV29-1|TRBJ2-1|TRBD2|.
CSVVQSGSAYNEQFF
TGCAGCGTTGTTCAGAGCGGGAGTGCCTACAATGAGCAGTTCTTC
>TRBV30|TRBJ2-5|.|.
CAWGRTGIQETQYF
TGTGCCTGGGGGAGGACAGGTATACAAGAGACCCAGTACTTC
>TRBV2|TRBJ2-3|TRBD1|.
CASRYIETGGLSTDTQYF
TGTGCCAGCAGATACATTGAGACAGGGGGCCTTAGCACAGATACGCAGTATTTT
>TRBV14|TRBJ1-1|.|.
CASSQVGDAGTEAFF
TGTGCCAGCAGCCAAGTAGGCGACGCGGGCACTGAAGCTTTCTTT
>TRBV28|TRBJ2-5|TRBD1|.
CASNRGPQETQYF
TGTGCCAGCAACAGGGGGCCCCAGGAGACCCAGTACTTC
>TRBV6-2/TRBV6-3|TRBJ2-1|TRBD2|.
CASSTPQFTSGHDNEQFF
TGTGCCAGCAGTACTCCCCAATTTACTAGCGGGCATGACAATGAGCAGTTCTTC
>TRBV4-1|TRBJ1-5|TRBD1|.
CASSQEGQVNQPQHF
TGCGCCAGCAGCCAAGAGGGACAGGTCAATCAGCCCCAGCATTTT
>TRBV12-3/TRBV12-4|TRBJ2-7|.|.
CASRAHGPKAHEQYF
TGTGCCAGCAGGGCCCATGGGCCCAAGGCTCACGAGCAGTACTTC
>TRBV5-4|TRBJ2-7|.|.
CASSSLGEQYF
TGTGCCAGCAGCTCCCTGGGCGAGCAGTACTTC
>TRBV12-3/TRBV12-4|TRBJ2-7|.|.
CASSLFTYEQYF
TGTGCCAGCAGTTTATTTACCTACGAGCAGTACTTC
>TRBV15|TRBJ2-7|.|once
CATSRDEGGSEQYF
TGTGCCACCAGCAGAGATGAAGGCGGCAGTGAGCAGTACTTC
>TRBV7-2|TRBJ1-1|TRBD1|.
CASSPPGTGRVTEAFF
TGTGCCAGCAGCCCCCCGGGGACAGGGAGGGTTACTGAAGCTTTCTTT
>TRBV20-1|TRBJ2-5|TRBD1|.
CSAPDRARETQYF
TGCAGTGCTCCGGACAGGGCACGGGAGACCCAGTACTTC
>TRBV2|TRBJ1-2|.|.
CASSENREAGYTF
TGTGCCAGCAGTGAGAACCGGGAGGCAGGCTACACCTTC
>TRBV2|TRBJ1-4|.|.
CASSDRVREKLFF
TGTGCCAGCAGTGACAGGGTGAGGGAAAAACTGTTTTTT
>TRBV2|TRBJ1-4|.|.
CASSESGIGKKLFF
TGTGCCAGCAGTGAATCAGGGATTGGAAAAAAACTGTTTTTT
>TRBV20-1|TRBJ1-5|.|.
CSAAGARNQPQHF
TGCAGTGCTGCAGGGGCGCGGAATCAGCCCCAGCATTTT
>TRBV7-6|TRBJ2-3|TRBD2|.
CASSLGLAGGGADTQYF
TGTGCCAGCAGCTTAGGACTAGCGGGAGGCGGGGCAGATACGCAGTATTTT
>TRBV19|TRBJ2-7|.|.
CASSIARGSGYEQYF
TGTGCCAGTAGTATTGCAAGGGGGAGTGGATACGAGCAGTACTTC
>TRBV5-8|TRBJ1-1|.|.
CASSRGGWGTEAFF
TGTGCCAGCAGCCGAGGAGGGTGGGGCACTGAAGCTTTCTTT
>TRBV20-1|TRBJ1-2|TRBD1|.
CSARDLAGGDNGYTF
TGCAGTGCTAGAGATCTTGCAGGGGGCGATAATGGCTACACCTTC
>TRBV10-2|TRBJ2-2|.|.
CASRTGNTGELFF
TGCGCCAGCAGGACAGGGAACACCGGGGAGCTGTTTTTT
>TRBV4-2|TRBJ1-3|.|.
CASSQGRGFGNTIYF
TGTGCCAGCAGCCAAGGGAGAGGGTTCGGAAACACCATATATTTT
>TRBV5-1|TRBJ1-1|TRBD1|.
CASSLGFLQGANTEAFF
TGCGCCAGCAGCTTGGGATTTCTACAGGGGGCGAACACTGAAGCTTTCTTT
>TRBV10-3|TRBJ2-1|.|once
CAISESNDEQFF
TGTGCCATCAGTGAGTCGAACGATGAGCAGTTCTTC
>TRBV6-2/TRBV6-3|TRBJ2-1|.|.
CASSFTEPSYNEQFF
TGTGCCAGCAGTTTTACGGAGCCTTCCTACAATGAGCAGTTCTTC
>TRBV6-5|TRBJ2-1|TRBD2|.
CASSYSFGSSSGRDNEQFF
TGTGCCAGCAGTTACTCGTTTGGAAGTTCTAGCGGGAGGGACAATGAGCAGTTCTTC